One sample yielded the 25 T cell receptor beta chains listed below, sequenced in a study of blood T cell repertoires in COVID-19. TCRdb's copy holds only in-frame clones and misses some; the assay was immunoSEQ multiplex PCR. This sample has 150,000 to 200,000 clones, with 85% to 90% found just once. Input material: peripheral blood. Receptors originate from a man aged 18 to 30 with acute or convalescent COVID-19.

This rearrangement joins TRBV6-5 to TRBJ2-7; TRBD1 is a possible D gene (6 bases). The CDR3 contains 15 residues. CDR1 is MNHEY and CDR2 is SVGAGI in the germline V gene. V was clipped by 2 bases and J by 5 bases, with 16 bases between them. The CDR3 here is CASSYGRSGGHEQYF. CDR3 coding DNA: TGTGCCAGCAGTTACGGACGGAGTGGGGGCCACGAGCAGTACTTC.

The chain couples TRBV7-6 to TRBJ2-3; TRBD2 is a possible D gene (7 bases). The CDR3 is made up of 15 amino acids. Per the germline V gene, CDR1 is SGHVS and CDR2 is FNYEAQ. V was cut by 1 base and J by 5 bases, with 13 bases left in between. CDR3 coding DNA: TGTGCCAGCAGCTTAGGGGGGGGGCCAGGAGATACGCAGTATTTT. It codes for CASSLGGGPGDTQYF. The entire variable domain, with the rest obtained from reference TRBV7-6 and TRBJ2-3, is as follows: GAGVSQSPRYKVTKRGQDVALRCDPISGHVSLYWYRQALGQGPEFLTYFNYEAQQDKSGLPNDRFSAERPEGSISTLTIQRTEQRDSAMYRCASSLGGGPGDTQYFGPGTRLTVL.

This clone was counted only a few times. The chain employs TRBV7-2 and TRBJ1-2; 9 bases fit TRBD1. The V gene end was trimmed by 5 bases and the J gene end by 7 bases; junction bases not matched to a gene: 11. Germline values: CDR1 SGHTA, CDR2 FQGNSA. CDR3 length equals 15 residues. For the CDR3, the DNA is TGTGCCAGCAGCCCGATACAGGGGGCCAGCCGTGGCTACACCTTC. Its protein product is CASSPIQGASRGYTF. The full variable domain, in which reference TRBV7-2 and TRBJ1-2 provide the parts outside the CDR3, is GAGVSQSPSNKVTEKGKDVELRCDPISGHTALYWYRQSLGQGLEFLIYFQGNSAPDKSGLPSDRFSAERTGGSVSTLTIQRTQQEDSAVYLCASSPIQGASRGYTFGSGTRLTVV.

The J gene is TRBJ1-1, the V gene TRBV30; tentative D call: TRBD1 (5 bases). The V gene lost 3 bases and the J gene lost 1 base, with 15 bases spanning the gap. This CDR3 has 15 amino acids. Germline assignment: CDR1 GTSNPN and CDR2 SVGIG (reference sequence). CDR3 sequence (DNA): TGTGCCTGGAGCCAAAACCGCCAGGGGAACACTGAAGCTTTCTTT. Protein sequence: CAWSQNRQGNTEAFF.

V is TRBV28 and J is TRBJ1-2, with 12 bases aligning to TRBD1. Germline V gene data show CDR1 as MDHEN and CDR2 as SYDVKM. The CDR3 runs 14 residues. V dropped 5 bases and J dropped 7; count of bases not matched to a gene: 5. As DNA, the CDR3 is TGTGCCAGCAGTGAGGGACAGGGGGCGGTTGGCTACACCTTC. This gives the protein CASSEGQGAVGYTF.

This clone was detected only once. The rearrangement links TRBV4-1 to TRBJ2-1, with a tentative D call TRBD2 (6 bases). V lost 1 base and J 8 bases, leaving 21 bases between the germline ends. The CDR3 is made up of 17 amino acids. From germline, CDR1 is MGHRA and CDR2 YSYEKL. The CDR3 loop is CASSQAGLSPLSDEQFF. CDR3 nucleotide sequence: TGCGCCAGCAGCCAAGCCGGACTATCCCCGTTAAGCGATGAGCAGTTCTTC.

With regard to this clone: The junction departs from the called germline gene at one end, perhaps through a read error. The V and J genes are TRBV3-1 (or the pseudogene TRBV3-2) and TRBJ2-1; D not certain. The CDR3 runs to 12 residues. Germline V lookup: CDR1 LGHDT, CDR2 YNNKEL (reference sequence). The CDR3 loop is CASSQGLLVRVF. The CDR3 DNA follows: TGTGCCAGCAGCCAAGGTCTTCTCGTCCGGGTCTTC.

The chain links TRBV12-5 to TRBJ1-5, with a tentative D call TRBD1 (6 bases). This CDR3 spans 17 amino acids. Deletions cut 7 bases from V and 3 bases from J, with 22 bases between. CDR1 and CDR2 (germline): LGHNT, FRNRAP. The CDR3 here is CASAHTPYDRFNQPQHF. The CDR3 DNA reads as TGTGCTAGTGCCCACACACCCTACGACAGGTTCAATCAGCCCCAGCATTTT.

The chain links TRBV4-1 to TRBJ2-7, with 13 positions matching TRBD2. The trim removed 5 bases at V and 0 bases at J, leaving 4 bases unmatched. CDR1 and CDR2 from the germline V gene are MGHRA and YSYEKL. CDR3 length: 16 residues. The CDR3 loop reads CASSSGLAGRSYEQYF. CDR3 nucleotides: TGCGCCAGCAGCTCGGGACTAGCGGGGCGCTCCTACGAGCAGTACTTC.

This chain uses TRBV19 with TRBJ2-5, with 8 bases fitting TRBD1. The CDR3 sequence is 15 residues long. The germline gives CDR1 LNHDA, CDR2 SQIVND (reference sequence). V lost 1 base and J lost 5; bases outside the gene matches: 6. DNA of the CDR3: TGTGCCAGTAGTATAGGCCGGACAGGGTTGGAGACCCAGTACTTC. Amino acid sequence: CASSIGRTGLETQYF.

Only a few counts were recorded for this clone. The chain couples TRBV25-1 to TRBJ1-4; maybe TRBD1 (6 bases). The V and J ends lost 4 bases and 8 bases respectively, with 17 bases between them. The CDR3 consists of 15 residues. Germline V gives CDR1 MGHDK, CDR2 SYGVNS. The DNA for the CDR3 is TGTGCCAGCAGTGCAGGCACCCCAAGGGGGGAAAAACTGTTTTTT. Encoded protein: CASSAGTPRGEKLFF. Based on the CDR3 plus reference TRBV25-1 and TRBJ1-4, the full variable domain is EADIYQTPRYLVIGTGKKITLECSQTMGHDKMYWYQQDPGMELHLIHYSYGVNSTEKGDLSSESTVSRIRTEHFPLTLESARPSHTSQYLCASSAGTPRGEKLFFGSGTQLSVL.

CDR3 amino acids: CASSLESGSYGYTF. The CDR3 DNA reads TGCGCCAGCAGCTTGGAGTCAGGCAGCTATGGCTACACCTTC. This chain connects TRBV5-1 to TRBJ1-2; no definite D call. The ends were cut back, 0 bases at V and 4 bases at J, with 10 bases in the middle. The CDR3 has 14 amino acids. Germline values: CDR1 SGHRS, CDR2 YFSETQ.

CDR3 amino acids: CATSKQLGAQPQHF. The CDR3, as DNA: TGTGCCACCAGCAAACAATTGGGAGCCCAGCCCCAGCATTTT. This chain joins TRBV15 and TRBJ1-5; D gene uncertain. Trimming took off 4 bases at V and 7 bases at J, with 14 bases between the two ends. Looked up from germline, CDR1 is LNHNV and CDR2 is YYDKDF (reference sequence). The CDR3 totals 14 residues.

CDR3 in amino acids: CASSRRGALYNEQFF. The CDR3 DNA reads as TGTGCCAGCTCACGACGGGGGGCCCTTTACAATGAGCAGTTCTTC. The rearrangement uses TRBV18 and TRBJ2-1, with a tentative D call TRBD2 (7 bases). Germline CDR1 KGHSH, CDR2 LQKENI. The V and J ends lost 4 bases and 4 bases respectively, with 14 bases between them. This CDR3 is 15 amino acids long.

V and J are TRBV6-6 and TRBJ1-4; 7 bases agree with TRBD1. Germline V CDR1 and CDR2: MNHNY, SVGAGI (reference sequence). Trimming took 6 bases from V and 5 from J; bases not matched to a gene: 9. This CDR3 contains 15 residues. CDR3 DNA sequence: TGTGCCAGCAGCGACAGGGCGAGGGCCAATGAAAAACTGTTTTTT. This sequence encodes CASSDRARANEKLFF.

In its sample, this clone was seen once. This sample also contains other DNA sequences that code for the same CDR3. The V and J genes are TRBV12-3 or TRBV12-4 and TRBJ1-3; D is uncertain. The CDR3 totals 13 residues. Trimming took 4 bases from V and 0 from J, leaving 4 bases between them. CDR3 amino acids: CASSSGSGNTIYF. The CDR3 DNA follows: TGTGCCAGCAGTTCCGGCTCTGGAAACACCATATATTTT.

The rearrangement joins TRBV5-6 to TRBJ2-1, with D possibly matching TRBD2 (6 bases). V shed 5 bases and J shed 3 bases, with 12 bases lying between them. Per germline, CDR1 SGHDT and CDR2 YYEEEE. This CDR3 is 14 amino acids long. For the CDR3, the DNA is TGTGCCAGCAGTTCGGGGGTTGGCTACAATGAGCAGTTCTTC. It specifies CASSSGVGYNEQFF. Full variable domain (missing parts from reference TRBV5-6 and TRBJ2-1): DAGVTQSPTHLIKTRGQQVTLRCSPKSGHDTVSWYQQALGQGPQFIFQYYEEEERQRGNFPDRFSGHQFPNYSSELNVNALLLGDSALYLCASSSGVGYNEQFFGPGTRLTVL.

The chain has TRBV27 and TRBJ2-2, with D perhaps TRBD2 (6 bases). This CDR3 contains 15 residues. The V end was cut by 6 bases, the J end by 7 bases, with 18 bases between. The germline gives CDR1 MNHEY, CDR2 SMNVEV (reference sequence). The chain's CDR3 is CASSSLSGVGGELFF. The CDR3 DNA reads TGTGCCAGCAGCTCCCTTTCGGGGGTGGGCGGGGAGCTGTTTTTT.

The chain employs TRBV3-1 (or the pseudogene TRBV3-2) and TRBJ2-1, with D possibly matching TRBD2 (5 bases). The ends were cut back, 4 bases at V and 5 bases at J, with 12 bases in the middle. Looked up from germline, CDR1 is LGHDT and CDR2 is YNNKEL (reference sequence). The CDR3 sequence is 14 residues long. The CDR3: CASSRAQTNNEQFF. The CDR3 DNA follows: TGTGCCAGCAGCCGGGCACAGACTAACAATGAGCAGTTCTTC.

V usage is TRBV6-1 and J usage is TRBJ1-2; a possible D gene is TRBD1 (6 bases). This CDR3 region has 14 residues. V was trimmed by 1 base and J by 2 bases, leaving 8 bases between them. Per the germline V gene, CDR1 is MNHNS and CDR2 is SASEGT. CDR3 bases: TGTGCCAGCAGTGAAGATGGACAGAACTATGGCTACACCTTC. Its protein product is CASSEDGQNYGYTF.

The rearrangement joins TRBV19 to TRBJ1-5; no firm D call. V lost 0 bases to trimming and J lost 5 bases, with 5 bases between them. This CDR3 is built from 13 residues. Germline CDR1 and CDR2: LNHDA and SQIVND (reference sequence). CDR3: CASSIEADQPQHF. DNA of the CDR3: TGTGCCAGTAGTATAGAAGCGGATCAGCCCCAGCATTTT.

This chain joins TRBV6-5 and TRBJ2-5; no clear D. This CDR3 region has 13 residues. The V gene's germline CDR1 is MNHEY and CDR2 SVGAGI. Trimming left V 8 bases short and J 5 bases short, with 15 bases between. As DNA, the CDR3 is TGTGCCAGCTCGGTGACTTGGGTCGAGACCCAGTACTTC. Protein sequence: CASSVTWVETQYF.

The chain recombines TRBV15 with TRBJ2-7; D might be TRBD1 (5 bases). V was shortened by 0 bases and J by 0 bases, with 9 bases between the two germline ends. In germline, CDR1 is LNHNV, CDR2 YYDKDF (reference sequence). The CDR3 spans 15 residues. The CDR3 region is CATSRETGSSYEQYF. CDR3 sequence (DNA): TGTGCCACCAGCAGAGAAACAGGTAGCTCCTACGAGCAGTACTTC.

The CDR3 loop is CSKTRTSTDTQYF. In DNA, the CDR3 is TGTAGTAAGACACGAACTAGCACAGATACGCAGTATTTT. J is TRBJ2-3 and V is TRBV2, with D hard to call. Germline V lookup: CDR1 SNHLY, CDR2 FYNNEI. The CDR3 is 13 residues long.

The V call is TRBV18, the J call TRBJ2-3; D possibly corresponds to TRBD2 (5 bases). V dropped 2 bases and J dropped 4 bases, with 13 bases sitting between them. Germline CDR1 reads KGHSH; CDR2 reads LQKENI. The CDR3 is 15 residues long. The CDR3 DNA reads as TGTGCCAGCTCACCAGGGGAGTATCGGTCAGATACGCAGTATTTT. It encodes CASSPGEYRSDTQYF.